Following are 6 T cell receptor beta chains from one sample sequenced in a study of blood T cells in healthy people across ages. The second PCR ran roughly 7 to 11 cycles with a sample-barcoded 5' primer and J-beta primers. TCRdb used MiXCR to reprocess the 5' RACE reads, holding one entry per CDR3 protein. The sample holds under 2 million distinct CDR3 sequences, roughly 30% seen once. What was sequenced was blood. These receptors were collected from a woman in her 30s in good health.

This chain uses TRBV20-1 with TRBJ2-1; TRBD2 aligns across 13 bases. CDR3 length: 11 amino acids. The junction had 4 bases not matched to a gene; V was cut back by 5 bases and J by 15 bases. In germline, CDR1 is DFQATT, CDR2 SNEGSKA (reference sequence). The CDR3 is CSAAGLAGWFF. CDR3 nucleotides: TGCAGTGCTGCGGGACTAGCGGGGTGGTTCTTC.

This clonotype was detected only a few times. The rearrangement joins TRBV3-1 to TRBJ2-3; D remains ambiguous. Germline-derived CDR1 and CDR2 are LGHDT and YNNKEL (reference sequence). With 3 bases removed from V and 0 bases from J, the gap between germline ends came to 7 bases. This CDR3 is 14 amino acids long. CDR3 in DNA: TGTGCCAGCAGCCAGTCGTTAAGCACAGATACGCAGTATTTT. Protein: CASSQSLSTDTQYF.

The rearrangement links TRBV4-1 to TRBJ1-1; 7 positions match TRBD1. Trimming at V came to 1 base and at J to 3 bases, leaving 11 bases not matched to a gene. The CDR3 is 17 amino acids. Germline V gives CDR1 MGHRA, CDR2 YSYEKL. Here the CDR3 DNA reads TGCGCCAGCAGCCAAGTGCAGTTGCGACAGGGTTACACTGAAGCTTTCTTT. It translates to CASSQVQLRQGYTEAFF.

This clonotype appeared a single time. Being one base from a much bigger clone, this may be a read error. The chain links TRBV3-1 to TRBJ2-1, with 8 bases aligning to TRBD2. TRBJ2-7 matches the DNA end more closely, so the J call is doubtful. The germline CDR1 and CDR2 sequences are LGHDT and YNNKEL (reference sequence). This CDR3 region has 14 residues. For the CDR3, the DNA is TGTGCCAGCAGCCAAGCGGGAGGGGGGAATGAGCAGTACTTC. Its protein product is CASSQAGGGNEQYF.

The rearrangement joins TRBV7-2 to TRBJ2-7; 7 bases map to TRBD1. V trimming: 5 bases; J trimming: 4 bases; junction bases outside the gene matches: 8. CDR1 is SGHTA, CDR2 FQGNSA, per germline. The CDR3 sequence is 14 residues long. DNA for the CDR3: TGTGCCAGCAGCGCCGGGACAGATTTTTACGAGCAGTACTTC. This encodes CASSAGTDFYEQYF.

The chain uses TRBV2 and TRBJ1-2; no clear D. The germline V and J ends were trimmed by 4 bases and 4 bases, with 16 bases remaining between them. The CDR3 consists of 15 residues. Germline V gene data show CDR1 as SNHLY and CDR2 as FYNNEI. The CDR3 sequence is CASSGYARRSYGYTF. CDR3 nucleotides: TGTGCCAGCAGTGGATATGCGCGGAGGTCCTATGGCTACACCTTC.